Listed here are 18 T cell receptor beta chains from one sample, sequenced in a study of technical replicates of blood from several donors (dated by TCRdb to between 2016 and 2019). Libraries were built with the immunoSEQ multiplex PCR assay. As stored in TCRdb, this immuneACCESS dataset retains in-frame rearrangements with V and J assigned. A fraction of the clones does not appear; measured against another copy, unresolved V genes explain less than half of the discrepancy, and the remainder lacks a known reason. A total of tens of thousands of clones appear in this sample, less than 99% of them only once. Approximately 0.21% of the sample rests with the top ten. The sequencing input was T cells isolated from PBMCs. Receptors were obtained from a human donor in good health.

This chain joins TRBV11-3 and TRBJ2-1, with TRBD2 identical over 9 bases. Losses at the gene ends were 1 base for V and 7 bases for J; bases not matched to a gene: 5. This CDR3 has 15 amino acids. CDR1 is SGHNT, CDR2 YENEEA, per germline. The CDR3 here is CASSLGLAGMNEQFF. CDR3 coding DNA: TGTGCCAGCAGCTTAGGGCTAGCGGGGATGAATGAGCAGTTCTTC.

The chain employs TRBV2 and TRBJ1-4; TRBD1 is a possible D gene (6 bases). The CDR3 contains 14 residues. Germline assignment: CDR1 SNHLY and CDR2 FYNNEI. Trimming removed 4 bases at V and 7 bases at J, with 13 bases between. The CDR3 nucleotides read TGTGCCAGCAGTGGGGAAGGGGGACGTGAAAAACTGTTTTTT. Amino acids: CASSGEGGREKLFF.

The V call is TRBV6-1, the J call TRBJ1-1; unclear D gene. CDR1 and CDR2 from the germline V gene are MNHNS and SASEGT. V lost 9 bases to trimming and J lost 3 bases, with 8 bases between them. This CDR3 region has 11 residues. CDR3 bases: TGTGCCAGTGAGAGGTACACTGAAGCTTTCTTT. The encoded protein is CASERYTEAFF.

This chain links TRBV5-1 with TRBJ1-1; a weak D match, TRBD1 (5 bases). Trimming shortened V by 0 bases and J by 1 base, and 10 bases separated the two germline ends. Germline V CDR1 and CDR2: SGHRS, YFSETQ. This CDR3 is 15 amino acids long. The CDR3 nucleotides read TGCGCCAGCAGCTTGGAGGGGCTAGGGAACACTGAAGCTTTCTTT. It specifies CASSLEGLGNTEAFF. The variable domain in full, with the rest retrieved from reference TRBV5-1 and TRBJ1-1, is KAGVTQTPRYLIKTRGQQVTLSCSPISGHRSVSWYQQTPGQGLQFLFEYFSETQRNKGNFPGRFSGRQFSNSRSEMNVSTLELGDSALYLCASSLEGLGNTEAFFGQGTRLTVV.

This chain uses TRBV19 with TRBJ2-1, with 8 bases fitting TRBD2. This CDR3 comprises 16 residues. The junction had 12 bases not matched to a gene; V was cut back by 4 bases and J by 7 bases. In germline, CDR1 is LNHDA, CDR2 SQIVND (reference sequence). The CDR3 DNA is TGTGCCAGTAGTAAGAGCGGGAGAGTAATTGGTAATGAGCAGTTCTTC. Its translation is CASSKSGRVIGNEQFF. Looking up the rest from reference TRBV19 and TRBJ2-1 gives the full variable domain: DGGITQSPKYLFRKEGQNVTLSCEQNLNHDAMYWYRQDPGQGLRLIYYSQIVNDFQKGDIAEGYSVSREKKESFPLTVTSAQKNPTAFYLCASSKSGRVIGNEQFFGPGTRLTVL.

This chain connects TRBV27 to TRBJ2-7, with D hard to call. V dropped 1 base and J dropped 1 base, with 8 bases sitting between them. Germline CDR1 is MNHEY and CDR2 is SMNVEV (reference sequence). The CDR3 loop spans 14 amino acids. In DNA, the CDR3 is TGTGCCAGCAGTTTATTTGCAGATTCCTACGAGCAGTACTTC. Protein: CASSLFADSYEQYF.

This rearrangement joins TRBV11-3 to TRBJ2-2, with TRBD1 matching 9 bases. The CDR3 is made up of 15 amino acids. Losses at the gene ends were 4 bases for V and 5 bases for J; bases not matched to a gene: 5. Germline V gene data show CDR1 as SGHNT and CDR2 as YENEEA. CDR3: CASSSGQGRTGELFF. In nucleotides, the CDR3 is TGTGCCAGCAGCTCGGGACAGGGTAGGACCGGGGAGCTGTTTTTT.

The CDR3 DNA is TGTGCCAGTAGTATTGACTGGGGAGGCACTAATGAAAAACTGTTTTTT. It codes for CASSIDWGGTNEKLFF. This rearrangement joins TRBV19 to TRBJ1-4; D is ambiguous. Germline V gene sequence: CDR1 LNHDA, CDR2 SQIVND (reference sequence). With 3 bases removed from V and 2 bases from J, the gap between germline ends came to 13 bases. The CDR3 has 16 residues.

The DNA for the CDR3 is TGTGCCAGCAGTGCGGGAGAATTGGTTACAGATACGCAGTATTTT. Its translation is CASSAGELVTDTQYF. This sequence joins TRBV2 and TRBJ2-3; D possibly corresponds to TRBD2 (6 bases). Germline CDR1 is SNHLY and CDR2 is FYNNEI. Trimming took 4 bases from V and 3 from J, leaving 14 bases between them. CDR3 length: 15 residues.

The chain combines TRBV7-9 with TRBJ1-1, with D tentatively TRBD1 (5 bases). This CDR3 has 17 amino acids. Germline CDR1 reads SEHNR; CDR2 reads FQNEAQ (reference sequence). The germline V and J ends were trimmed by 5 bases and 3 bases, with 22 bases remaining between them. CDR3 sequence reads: CASSTSLVARADTEAFF. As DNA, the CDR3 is TGTGCCAGCAGCACCAGCTTAGTCGCCAGGGCCGACACTGAAGCTTTCTTT.

In DNA, the CDR3 is TGTGCCAGCAGCTTAGTAGCGGGGGCGAACACTGAAGCTTTCTTT. As protein: CASSLVAGANTEAFF. The chain is built from TRBV7-3 and TRBJ1-1; weak D call: TRBD1 (6 bases). Germline CDR1 and CDR2: SGHTA and FQGTGA. The CDR3 has 15 residues. Trimming left V 2 bases short and J 1 base short, with 11 bases between.

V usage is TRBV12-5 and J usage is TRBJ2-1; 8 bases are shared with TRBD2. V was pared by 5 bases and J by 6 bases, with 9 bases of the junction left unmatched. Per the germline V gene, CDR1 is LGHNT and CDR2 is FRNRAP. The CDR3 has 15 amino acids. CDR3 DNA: TGTGCTAGTGGTGTCTCGGGGGGGAGCTTCAATGAGCAGTTCTTC. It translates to CASGVSGGSFNEQFF.

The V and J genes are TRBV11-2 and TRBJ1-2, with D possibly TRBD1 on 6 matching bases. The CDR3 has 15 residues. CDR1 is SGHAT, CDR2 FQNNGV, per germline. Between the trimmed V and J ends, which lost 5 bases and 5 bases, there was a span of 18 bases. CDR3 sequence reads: CASSQDSQKTYGYTF. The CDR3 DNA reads TGTGCCAGCAGCCAGGACAGTCAGAAAACTTATGGCTACACCTTC. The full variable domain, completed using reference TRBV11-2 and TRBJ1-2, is EAGVAQSPRYKIIEKRQSVAFWCNPISGHATLYWYQQILGQGPKLLIQFQNNGVVDDSQLPKDRFSAERLKGVDSTLKIQPAKLEDSAVYLCASSQDSQKTYGYTFGSGTRLTVV.

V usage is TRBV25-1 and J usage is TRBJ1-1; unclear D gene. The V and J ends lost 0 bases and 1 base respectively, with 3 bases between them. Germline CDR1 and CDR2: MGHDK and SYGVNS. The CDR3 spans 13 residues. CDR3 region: CASSEYRNTEAFF. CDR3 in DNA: TGTGCCAGCAGTGAATATCGGAACACTGAAGCTTTCTTT.

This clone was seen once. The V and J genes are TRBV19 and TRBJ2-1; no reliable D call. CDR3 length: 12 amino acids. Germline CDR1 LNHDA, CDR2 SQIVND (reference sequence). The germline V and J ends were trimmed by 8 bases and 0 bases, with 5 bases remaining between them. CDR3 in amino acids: CASAVSYNEQFF. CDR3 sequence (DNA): TGTGCCAGTGCAGTCTCCTACAATGAGCAGTTCTTC.

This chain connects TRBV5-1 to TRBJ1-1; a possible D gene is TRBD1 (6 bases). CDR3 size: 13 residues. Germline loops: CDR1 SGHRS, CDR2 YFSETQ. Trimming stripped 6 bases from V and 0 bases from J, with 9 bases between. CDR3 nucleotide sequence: TGCGCCAGCACCGGACAGTTGAACACTGAAGCTTTCTTT. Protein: CASTGQLNTEAFF.

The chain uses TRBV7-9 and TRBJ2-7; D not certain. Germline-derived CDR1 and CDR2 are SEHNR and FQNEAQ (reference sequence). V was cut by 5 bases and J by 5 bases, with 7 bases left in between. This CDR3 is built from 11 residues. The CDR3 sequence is CASSQSNEQYF. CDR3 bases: TGTGCCAGCAGCCAGTCGAACGAGCAGTACTTC.

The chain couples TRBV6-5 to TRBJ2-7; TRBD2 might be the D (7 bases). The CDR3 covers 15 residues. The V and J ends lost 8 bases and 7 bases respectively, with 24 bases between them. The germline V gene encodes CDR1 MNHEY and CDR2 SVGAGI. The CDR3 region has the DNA TGTGCCAGCCGTGGACCCGGGACGGGGGGACAAGAGCAGTACTTC. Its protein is CASRGPGTGGQEQYF.